Following are 26 T cell receptor beta chains from one sample sequenced in a study of early T cells in non-severe SARS-CoV-2 infection. TCRdb analysed the 5' RACE reads with MiXCR anew, one entry per CDR3 protein. The sample consists of roughly 26,000 distinct CDR3 sequences, 4.5% to 5.5% of them appearing once. Input material: whole blood. These receptors all come from an adult who was a healthcare worker with PCR-confirmed SARS-CoV-2 infection or an uninfected control (not recorded which).

This clonotype was observed a few times. The chain uses TRBV20-1 and TRBJ2-3; 8 bases fit TRBD1. CDR1 is DFQATT, CDR2 SNEGSKA, per germline (reference sequence). This CDR3 region has 12 residues. CDR3 sequence reads: CSGTGTTDTQYF. CDR3 in DNA: TGCAGCGGGACAGGCACCACAGATACGCAGTATTTT.

This clonotype was seen repeatedly, ten times or more. The V and J genes are TRBV4-1 and TRBJ1-3; possibly TRBD1 for D (6 bases). CDR1 MGHRA and CDR2 YSYEKL come from the germline V gene. This CDR3 is built from 17 residues. The V and J ends lost 1 base and 0 bases respectively, with 13 bases between them. The CDR3 nucleotides are TGCGCCAGCAGCCAAGCTTCCACAGGGCTCTCTGGAAACACCATATATTTT. It is translated as CASSQASTGLSGNTIYF.

The chain employs TRBV3-1 and TRBJ2-1; TRBD1 agrees at 7 bases. The CDR3 is made up of 16 amino acids. The V gene end was trimmed by 3 bases and the J gene end by 9 bases; junction bases not matched to a gene: 14. CDR1 LGHDT and CDR2 YNNKEL come from the germline V gene (reference sequence). The CDR3 DNA is TGTGCCAGCAGCCATGGGTTAGAGGGGGCGCATTTTGAGCAGTTCTTC. Encoded protein: CASSHGLEGAHFEQFF.

This clonotype was seen a handful of times. V and J are TRBV18 and TRBJ1-1; 10 bases are shared with TRBD1. Losses at the gene ends were 5 bases for V and 3 bases for J; bases not matched to a gene: 9. This CDR3 spans 16 amino acids. Germline V gene lookup returns CDR1 KGHSH and CDR2 LQKENI. CDR3 coding DNA: TGTGCCAGCTCATTGACAGGGGGCTGGCGCGACACTGAAGCTTTCTTT. Residues: CASSLTGGWRDTEAFF.

This clonotype occurred many times. The chain carries TRBV5-6 and TRBJ2-7; D uncertain. This CDR3 has 16 amino acids. V gave up 4 bases and J gave up 0 bases, with 17 bases separating them. Germline V gene sequence: CDR1 SGHDT, CDR2 YYEEEE. The CDR3 is CASSLIDVSSSYEQYF. The CDR3 nucleotides read TGTGCCAGCAGCCTAATTGACGTATCCTCCTCCTACGAGCAGTACTTC.

This clonotype is deemed medium-sized. The rearrangement uses TRBV20-1 and TRBJ2-5; D not certain. The V and J ends lost 1 base and 4 bases respectively, with 4 bases between them. Germline values: CDR1 DFQATT, CDR2 SNEGSKA (reference sequence). The CDR3 runs to 11 residues. The CDR3 DNA sequence: TGCAGTGCTAGAGTCCCAGAGACCCAGTACTTC. Translating it yields CSARVPETQYF.

This clonotype was counted at least ten times. The rearrangement links TRBV7-9 to TRBJ2-3; TRBD2 might be the D (5 bases). V was clipped by 2 bases and J by 1 base, with 7 bases between them. The CDR3 is made up of 14 amino acids. Germline values: CDR1 SEHNR, CDR2 FQNEAQ (reference sequence). The DNA of the CDR3 is TGTGCCAGCAGCTTACTAGCAGGCACAGATACGCAGTATTTT. It yields the protein CASSLLAGTDTQYF.

The chain couples TRBV7-8 to TRBJ1-5, with 8 bases identical to TRBD1. The CDR3 extends over 17 amino acids. Germline V lookup: CDR1 SGHVS, CDR2 FQNEAQ. Trimming took 5 bases from V and 6 from J; bases not matched to a gene: 15. CDR3 residues: CASSGETGTGGGQPQHF. The CDR3 DNA reads TGTGCCAGCAGCGGAGAGACCGGGACAGGAGGAGGTCAGCCCCAGCATTTT.

This clonotype occurred many times. This chain connects TRBV5-1 to TRBJ2-2, with TRBD2 matching over 14 bases. With 4 bases clipped from V and 3 bases from J, the junction kept 2 bases outside the gene matches. Germline loops: CDR1 SGHRS, CDR2 YFSETQ. This CDR3 has 16 amino acids. This CDR3 is CASSPTSGGDTGELFF. As DNA, the CDR3 is TGCGCCAGCAGCCCGACTAGCGGGGGGGACACCGGGGAGCTGTTTTTT.

This clonotype was seen ten or more times. This rearrangement joins TRBV5-1 to TRBJ2-1; TRBD1 is a possible D gene (6 bases). The CDR3 covers 14 residues. Trimming took 0 bases from V and 10 from J, leaving 14 bases between them. Germline CDR1 and CDR2: SGHRS and YFSETQ. The CDR3 DNA follows: TGCGCCAGCAGCTTGGGGGCAGGGGAAACAGAGCAGTTCTTC. It translates to CASSLGAGETEQFF.

This clonotype was detected many times. The gene calls are TRBV3-1 and TRBJ2-7, with 8 bases matching TRBD2. Germline loops: CDR1 LGHDT, CDR2 YNNKEL (reference sequence). The CDR3 loop spans 16 amino acids. V gave up 0 bases and J gave up 4 bases; unmatched junction bases: 8. CDR3: CASSQEGGGGIYEQYF. The CDR3 nucleotides are TGTGCCAGCAGCCAAGAAGGCGGCGGGGGGATTTACGAGCAGTACTTC.

This clonotype ranks as medium-sized. The J gene is TRBJ2-7, the V gene TRBV20-1, with a possible D match to TRBD2 (5 bases). V was pared by 2 bases and J by 5 bases, with 10 bases between. The germline CDR1 and CDR2 sequences are DFQATT and SNEGSKA (reference sequence). This CDR3 spans 12 amino acids. In DNA, the CDR3 is TGCAGTGCTAGACCGGGATCCGACGAGCAGTACTTC. Its translation is CSARPGSDEQYF.

This clonotype was detected ten times or more. V gene TRBV12-3 or TRBV12-4 combines with J gene TRBJ2-1; 8 bases line up with TRBD1. The CDR3 extends over 14 amino acids. V lost 5 bases, J lost 11 bases, and 11 bases stayed unmatched. CDR3 in amino acids: CASSVRDRSFKQFF. CDR3 bases: TGTGCCAGCAGTGTCCGGGACAGGTCCTTCAAGCAGTTCTTC.

This clonotype was observed at least ten times. The chain combines TRBV18 with TRBJ2-5; TRBD1 matches at 7 bases. The CDR3 contains 16 residues. The trim removed 3 bases at V and 0 bases at J, leaving 7 bases unmatched. The germline V gene encodes CDR1 KGHSH and CDR2 LQKENI. Written as DNA, the CDR3 is TGTGCCAGCTCACCCTCCGGGACAGCGTACCAAGAGACCCAGTACTTC. Its translation: CASSPSGTAYQETQYF.

This clonotype was seen ten or more times. The V call is TRBV29-1, the J call TRBJ2-2; 11 bases agree with TRBD2. This CDR3 region has 17 residues. Germline V gene data show CDR1 as SQVTM and CDR2 as ANQGSEA. V shed 4 bases, J shed 2 bases, and the junction held 9 bases outside the gene matches. The CDR3 sequence: CSVVSTSGGRNTGELFF. CDR3 in DNA: TGCAGCGTTGTGTCCACTAGCGGGGGTCGTAACACCGGGGAGCTGTTTTTT.

The chain recombines TRBV19 with TRBJ2-7; weak D call: TRBD1 (6 bases). The CDR3 loop spans 13 amino acids. The germline V gene has CDR1 LNHDA and CDR2 SQIVND (reference sequence). V was cut by 5 bases and J by 3 bases, with 11 bases left in between. Written as DNA, the CDR3 is TGTGCCAGTAGTCTTACAGGGAACTACGAGCAGTACTTC. Protein product: CASSLTGNYEQYF.

This clonotype appeared many times. This sequence joins TRBV29-1 and TRBJ2-4, with a possible D match to TRBD1 (5 bases). The germline CDR1 and CDR2 sequences are SQVTM and ANQGSEA. V was shortened by 4 bases and J by 0 bases, with 7 bases between the two germline ends. The CDR3 spans 13 residues. CDR3 sequence (DNA): TGCAGCGTTGGAGGACAAGCCAAAAACATTCAGTACTTC. It encodes CSVGGQAKNIQYF.

This clonotype was counted ten times or more. The chain employs TRBV11-2 and TRBJ2-1; weak D call: TRBD1 (6 bases). V dropped 0 bases and J dropped 8 bases, with 8 bases sitting between them. Germline assignment: CDR1 SGHAT and CDR2 FQNNGV. This CDR3 comprises 13 residues. This chain's CDR3 is CASSLDRGHEQFF. The CDR3 region has the DNA TGTGCCAGCAGCTTAGACAGGGGCCATGAGCAGTTCTTC.

This clonotype has only a few counts. The chain links TRBV4-1 to TRBJ2-7, with 7 bases fitting TRBD1. V shed 4 bases and J 2 bases; nucleotides not matched to a gene: 11. The CDR3 is 16 amino acids. Germline V gives CDR1 MGHRA, CDR2 YSYEKL. CDR3 amino acids: CASSPLPQGIPYEQYF. DNA of the CDR3: TGCGCCAGCAGCCCCCTCCCACAGGGGATCCCCTACGAGCAGTACTTC.

This clonotype turned up a few times. This rearrangement joins TRBV6-5 to TRBJ2-1, with a weak D call TRBD1 (6 bases). The CDR3 contains 12 residues. Per the germline V gene, CDR1 is MNHEY and CDR2 is SVGAGI. V gave up 5 bases and J gave up 6 bases, with 8 bases separating them. CDR3 region: CASSLGGNEQFF. In nucleotides, the CDR3 is TGTGCCAGCAGTCTAGGGGGCAATGAGCAGTTCTTC.

Ten or more counts support this clonotype. The chain joins TRBV4-3 to TRBJ1-2; TRBD1 matches 8 bases. The junction had 10 bases not matched to a gene; V was cut back by 4 bases and J by 3 bases. This CDR3 region has 16 residues. CDR1 is LGHNA, CDR2 YSLEER, per germline. The CDR3 loop is CASSPYSDRVDYGYTF. The CDR3 DNA reads TGCGCCAGCAGCCCCTACTCGGACAGGGTGGACTATGGCTACACCTTC.

There are a few counts of this clonotype. The chain carries TRBV10-1 and TRBJ2-3; D is possibly TRBD1 or TRBD2 (5 bases each). Germline loops: CDR1 WNHNN, CDR2 SYGVQD (reference sequence). Trimming pared 5 bases from V and 0 bases from J, leaving 9 bases between. The CDR3 is 14 residues long. The CDR3 DNA sequence: TGCGCCAGCAGTCGGGACCCGAGCACAGATACGCAGTATTTT. It encodes CASSRDPSTDTQYF.

In its sample, this clonotype was seen many times. The chain is built from TRBV10-2 and TRBJ2-7; 8 bases map to TRBD1. This CDR3 is built from 13 residues. V was pared by 7 bases and J by 3 bases, with 5 bases of the junction left unmatched. Germline CDR1 and CDR2: WSHSY and SAAADI. CDR3 DNA sequence: TGCGCCAGCACCGGGACAGGACTCTACGAGCAGTACTTC. Encoded protein: CASTGTGLYEQYF.

This clonotype has more than one count but fewer than ten. The chain has TRBV2 and TRBJ1-1; D might be TRBD1 (6 bases). CDR1 and CDR2 (germline): SNHLY, FYNNEI. This CDR3 has 14 amino acids. V shed 4 bases and J shed 1 base, with 10 bases lying between them. CDR3 nucleotide sequence: TGTGCCAGCAGTGCACAAGGGGGGAACACTGAAGCTTTCTTT. It codes for CASSAQGGNTEAFF.

V gene TRBV28 combines with J gene TRBJ2-7; a possible D gene is TRBD1 (6 bases). The germline gives CDR1 MDHEN, CDR2 SYDVKM. CDR3 length: 12 residues. V was trimmed by 6 bases and J by 4 bases, leaving 10 bases between them. The CDR3 DNA reads TGTGCCAGCAGCTTAACAGGGTACGAGCAGTACTTC. Protein product: CASSLTGYEQYF. Looking up the rest from reference TRBV28 and TRBJ2-7 gives the full variable domain: DVKVTQSSRYLVKRTGEKVFLECVQDMDHENMFWYRQDPGLGLRLIYFSYDVKMKEKGDIPEGYSVSREKKERFSLILESASTNQTSMYLCASSLTGYEQYFGPGTRLTVT.

This clonotype was found many times. The J gene is TRBJ2-7, the V gene TRBV19; maybe TRBD1 (6 bases). Trimming removed 6 bases at V and 2 bases at J, with 20 bases between. CDR1 LNHDA and CDR2 SQIVND come from the germline V gene (reference sequence). CDR3 length: 16 residues. CDR3 amino acids: CASSVGIRTATYEQYF. The CDR3, as DNA: TGTGCCAGTAGCGTGGGTATTCGGACAGCAACCTACGAGCAGTACTTC.